The 3 T cell receptor beta chains below come from one sample, sequenced in a study of cytomegalovirus exposure and HLA in healthy donors. Profiling relied on immunoSEQ multiplex PCR, and the TCRdb table lists in-frame clones only, not all of them. The profile shows about 140,000 clones, about 90% of them singletons. Sequencing used PBMCs. All receptors come from a man aged 18 to 35 in good health and CMV-seronegative.

The rearrangement links TRBV28 to TRBJ2-7; TRBD2 agrees at 7 bases. With 10 bases clipped from V and 1 base from J, the junction kept 10 bases outside the gene matches. The V gene's germline CDR1 is MDHEN and CDR2 SYDVKM. The CDR3 is made up of 14 amino acids. CDR3 bases: TGTGCCAAGAGGAACCAGGGAGGGTCCTACGAGCAGTACTTC. Protein sequence: CAKRNQGGSYEQYF.

V and J are TRBV28 and TRBJ2-7, with D perhaps matching TRBD2 (7 bases). V shed 2 bases and J shed 4 bases, with 12 bases lying between them. CDR1 and CDR2 (germline): MDHEN, SYDVKM. There are 14 residues in the CDR3. For the CDR3, the DNA is TGTGCCAGCAGTTTAGCGGGGGCAGCTTACGAGCAGTACTTC. It specifies CASSLAGAAYEQYF.

The rearrangement links TRBV15 to TRBJ2-1; TRBD2 matches 16 bases. This CDR3 comprises 18 residues. Trimming cost V 2 bases and J 1 base; bases outside gene matches: 2. The germline CDR1 and CDR2 sequences are LNHNV and YYDKDF (reference sequence). This chain's CDR3 is CATSRRGLAGGSYNEQFF. The CDR3 DNA sequence: TGTGCCACCAGCAGACGGGGACTAGCGGGAGGGTCCTACAATGAGCAGTTCTTC.